This T cell receptor (beta chain) was captured in a study of T cell clusters in autoimmune cytopenias. At the level of the study: Per sample, median TRB depth was approximately 48,000 reads, yielding a median roughly 2,200 distinct clonotypes.

A word on this clonotype: Its antigen remains unidentified.

One tube held mixed TRB-A and TRB-B primer pools for touch-down PCR. TCRdb re-called the multiplex PCR reads; one entry per CDR3 protein, DNA not given. In all, the sample yields more than 7,000 distinct CDR3 sequences. Germline values: CDR1 ENHRY, CDR2 SYGVKD. This CDR3 spans 14 amino acids. Tens of thousands of genome equivalents of blood DNA were amplified for TRB. General study points: Comparing secondary cytopenia with chronic lymphocytic leukemia showed no cluster-lack signature, apparently masked by lymphoma repertoire.

This clonotype originated in a human donor with an autoimmune cytopenia or autoimmune hepatitis (not recorded which). The gene calls are TRBV10-3 and TRBJ1-2; there is no DNA to check the TCRdb D call of TRBD1. Sequenced: peripheral blood. CDR3 in amino acids: CAISGQGASYGYTF.